This entry describes one TCR beta chain. As yet, its antigen is unknown. Deletions cut 6 bases from V and 6 bases from J, with 13 bases between. Germline V gene sequence: CDR1 SGHNT, CDR2 YYREEE (reference sequence). The CDR3 extends over 14 amino acids. These data are taken from a study of T cell repertoires in cytomegalovirus infection. Study in general: Carrying CMV and the relevant HLA type showed in public TCR beta signatures.

General observations from the study: Totalled public TCR beta family frequency picked out people who carried CMV plus the relevant HLA.

A single record per CDR3 protein comes from TCRdb applying MiXCR to the reads. The table lists approximately 170,000 distinct CDR3 sequences, 14% of them singletons. The clonotype was recovered from a human donor in good health (CMV status not recorded). Some clones in this sample may be carry-over from other donors' samples. V usage is TRBV5-4 and J usage is TRBJ1-6; tentatively, D is TRBD1 (5 bases). The sequencing input was PBMCs. For the CDR3, the DNA is TGTGCCAGCAACCCCGGGACGGGTAATTCACCCCTCCACTTT. Translation: CASNPGTGNSPLHF.